The clone carrying this TCR beta chain appeared a single time. Original processing notes: ImmunoSEQ sequences covered only the junction and lacked quality scores; filtering therefore differed. The repertoire was sequenced with immunoSEQ multiplex PCR; TCRdb's copy has only in-frame clones and lacks some. Clone size and V and J calls were adopted from that table, with D and trimming inferred from the DNA. The table lists about 1,500,000 clones, more than 95% of them singletons. This sample was taken from a study of shared clonotypes between healthy human individuals. V was pared by 6 bases and J by 7 bases, with 15 bases between. Germline CDR1 is SNHLY and CDR2 is FYNNEI. CDR3 length: 14 amino acids.

Sequenced material: naive CD4+ T cells sorted from blood. Subset defined: CD45RA+ positively selected. This sequence joins TRBV2 and TRBJ2-2; D possibly corresponds to TRBD2 (5 bases). The TCR was taken from a man aged 25 to 40 in good health. The CDR3 sequence: CASRRTIGDGELFF. Written as DNA, the CDR3 is TGTGCCAGCAGAAGGACGATCGGGGACGGGGAGCTGTTTTTT.